This TCR beta chain was identified in a study of blood T cell repertoires in COVID-19 (dated by TCRdb to 2018 to 2020). General notes on the study: The collaborator samples originated in the United States, Italy and Spain and spanned the acute and convalescent phases of COVID-19. The prospective study material was composed of cDNA or gDNA derived from T cells, B-cell-depleted T cells, or PBMCs. Deeply sampled blood TCRbeta repertoires from subjects exposed to, actively infected with, or recovered from COVID-19 were included in the dataset. The repertoires were made available in a free public database intended to serve as a resource for research on the immune response to SARS-CoV-2. The samples were drawn from the first 160 participants of the ongoing ImmuneRACE study and from about 1,200 subjects provided by 6 global collaborators. A de-identified subject ID, COVID-19 status, age in years and sex were almost always included in the sample metadata. Where available, HLA class I and class II types were taken from metadata supplied by the sample provider and were not determined by assay-based typing. General conclusions and limits of the study: Clinical and demographic metadata were provided uncurated, with the amount varying by source and participant.

The collaborating institutions used their own protocols to collect whole blood in K2EDTA tubes. For TCRbeta analysis, collaborators shipped samples as frozen whole blood, isolated PBMCs, or DNA extracted from either of those sample types. TCRbeta CDR3 regions were amplified from genomic DNA using the immunoSEQ Assay, a bias-controlled multiplex PCR. As for the authors' bioinformatics: The number of nucleated cells in each sample was estimated by amplification of reference gene primers within the assay. Sequence reads were collapsed and filtered to measure the absolute abundance of every unique TCRbeta CDR3 rearrangement. For each sample, productive Simpson clonality was calculated by taking the square root of Simpson's diversity index across productive rearrangements. Sourced from immuneACCESS, this table was stored by TCRdb with only in-frame sequences that have V and J called. A share of the clones is absent; for the studies checked, an unresolved V gene accounts for under half, and the remainder has no known explanation. V and J calls and clone size are as listed in that table; D and trimming were resolved from the DNA. Within this sample are roughly 140,000 clones, with roughly 80% of them counted one time only. About 4% of the sample is taken by the ten largest.

Based on the germline V gene, the CDR1 and CDR2 sequences are MNHEY and SVGAGI. V is pruned by 4 bases and J by 2 bases, leaving 5 bases of the junction without a gene match. The CDR3 goes from the cysteine to the phenylalanine over 14 residues. The retained sequence is limited to the CDR3, 42 bases, with the frame set at the first base. Points on this clone: Its antigen remains undetermined. The record has no base qualities; no much larger clone is one base away.

The V and J genes are TRBV6-5 and TRBJ2-7; TRBD1 fits 7 bases in the junction. The sequenced sample consisted of peripheral blood. The sequence was collected from a woman of 80 years or more with acute or convalescent COVID-19. In nucleotides, the sequence is TGTGCCAGCAGTTGGCGACAGGGCCCCTACGAGCAGTACTTC. Translated, this gives CASSWRQGPYEQYF.